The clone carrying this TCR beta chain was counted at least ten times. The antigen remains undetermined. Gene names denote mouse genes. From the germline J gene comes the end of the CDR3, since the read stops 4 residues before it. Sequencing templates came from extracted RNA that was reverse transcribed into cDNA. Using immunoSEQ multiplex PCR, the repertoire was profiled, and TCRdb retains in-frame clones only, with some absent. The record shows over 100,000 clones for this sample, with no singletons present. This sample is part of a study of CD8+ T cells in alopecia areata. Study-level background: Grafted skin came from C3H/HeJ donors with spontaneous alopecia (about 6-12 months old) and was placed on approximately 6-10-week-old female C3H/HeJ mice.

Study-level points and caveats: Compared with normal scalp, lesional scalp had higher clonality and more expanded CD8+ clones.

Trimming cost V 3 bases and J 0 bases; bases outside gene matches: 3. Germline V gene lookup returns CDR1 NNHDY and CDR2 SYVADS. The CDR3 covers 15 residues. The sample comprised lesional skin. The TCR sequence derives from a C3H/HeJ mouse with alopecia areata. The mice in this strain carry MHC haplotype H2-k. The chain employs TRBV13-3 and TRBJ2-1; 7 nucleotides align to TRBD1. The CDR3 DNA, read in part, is TGTGCCAGCAGTGGGGGACAGCATAACTATGCT. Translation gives CASSGGQHNYA. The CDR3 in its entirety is CASSGGQHNYAEQFF.